The rows below give T cell receptor beta chains drawn from one sample of a study of beta chain features in type 1 diabetes. Measured with immunoSEQ multiplex PCR; TCRdb has only the in-frame clones, and not every one. The sample includes 900,000 or so clones, 15% to 20% seen only once; the top ten take 0.023%. The sample was naive CD4+ T cells from blood. These receptors were obtained from a woman aged 18-29 years in good health. Each CDR3 is given with its conserved first and last residue. D genes are given only for firm matches. A row's size may be missing; if present it is once, few, many or a size class.

cdr3_nt,cdr3_aa,j_call,d_call,v_call,clone_size
TGTGCCAGTAGTATTAATGCGCGGGAACAATACGAGCAGTACTTC,CASSINAREQYEQYF,TRBJ2-7,-,TRBV19,-
TGTGCCATCAGTGAGAGGTCGGACAGGGGGAGGTCTGGCTACACCTTC,CAISERSDRGRSGYTF,TRBJ1-2,TRBD1,TRBV10-3,once
TGTGCCAGCAGCCTCGGACAGCGAGGGAACTATGGCTACACCTTC,CASSLGQRGNYGYTF,TRBJ1-2,-,TRBV5-6,-
TGCGCCAGCAGCCAAGACCCCTGGGAGACCCAGTACTTC,CASSQDPWETQYF,TRBJ2-5,-,TRBV4-3,-
TGTGCCAGCAGCTTGGGACAGGGGGCGAGGGATGAGCAGTTCTTC,CASSLGQGARDEQFF,TRBJ2-1,TRBD1,TRBV7-3,-
TGTGCCAGCAGCTTAGGGGTTTCTTTCTCCGGGGAGCTGTTTTTT,CASSLGVSFSGELFF,TRBJ2-2,-,TRBV11-1,few
TGTGCCAGCAGTAAGAAGCGTACAGCCTACGAGCAGTACTTC,CASSKKRTAYEQYF,TRBJ2-7,-,TRBV2,few
TGCAGCGTCGCGCCAGGGGCAGATACGCAGTATTTT,CSVAPGADTQYF,TRBJ2-3,-,TRBV29-1,few
TGCGCCAGCAGCCAAGGGGGCTGGGGAGTAGGCTCTGGGGCCAACGTCCTGACTTTC,CASSQGGWGVGSGANVLTF,TRBJ2-6,-,TRBV4-3,few
TGTGCCAGCAGCCCCGGGGGGGCGGGAGATACGCAGTATTTT,CASSPGGAGDTQYF,TRBJ2-3,TRBD2,TRBV7-6,-
TGTGCCAGCAGCGCCCAACCGCGAAATCGGGACACCGATTTGTCTGGGGCCAACGTCCTGACTTTC,CASSAQPRNRDTDLSGANVLTF,TRBJ2-6,-,TRBV21-1,-
TGTGCCAGCAGCTTAGCCTTCAGGTCCCTAGCCAAAAACATTCAGTACTTC,CASSLAFRSLAKNIQYF,TRBJ2-4,-,TRBV7-2,-
TGCGCCAGCAGTTCTAGCCTATTAGCAGATACGCAGTATTTT,CASSSSLLADTQYF,TRBJ2-3,-,TRBV5-1,-
TGCGCCAGCAGCGAGGGCCAAGAGACCCAGTACTTC,CASSEGQETQYF,TRBJ2-5,-,TRBV5-1,-
TGTGCCAGCAGCGTAAAGGGGGAGCTGTTTTTT,CASSVKGELFF,TRBJ2-2,-,TRBV4-2,few
TGCAGGGGGGACAGCAATGAAAAACTGTTTTTT,CRGDSNEKLFF,TRBJ1-4,TRBD1,TRBV20-1,few
TGTGCCAGCAGGACAGGGGCTATAGGAGAGACCCAGTACTTC,CASRTGAIGETQYF,TRBJ2-5,TRBD1,TRBV6-1,-
TGCGCCAGCAGCCAAGATCTAGGACAGCGTGAAAAACTGTTTTTT,CASSQDLGQREKLFF,TRBJ1-4,-,TRBV4-3,-
TGTGCCAGCAGCTCCAACAGGGAGAACCACTTTGGAGAGCAGTTCTTC,CASSSNRENHFGEQFF,TRBJ2-1,-,TRBV11-2,few
TGTGCCAGCAGTTACAGGGACCTTTCGGAGACCCAGTACTTC,CASSYRDLSETQYF,TRBJ2-5,-,TRBV6-6,few
TGTGCCAGCTCACTGACCCCCCGGGTCAATATCGGAGATACGCAGTATTTT,CASSLTPRVNIGDTQYF,TRBJ2-3,-,TRBV18,few
TGTGCCAGCAGCTTAGGCCGGGGTCTCACTGAAGCTTTCTTT,CASSLGRGLTEAFF,TRBJ1-1,-,TRBV11-2,-
TGTGCCAGTAGTAACAACAGGGACCGAACCTACGAGCAGTACTTC,CASSNNRDRTYEQYF,TRBJ2-7,-,TRBV19,few
TGTGCCAGCAGCGACCGGGACAGGGTTGGGGAGCAGTACTTC,CASSDRDRVGEQYF,TRBJ2-7,TRBD1,TRBV6-5,few
TGCGCCAGCAGCCCTCGACAGCGCACCAACTCTGGGGCCAACGTCCTGACTTTC,CASSPRQRTNSGANVLTF,TRBJ2-6,-,TRBV4-1,-
TGTGCCAGCGCGGGGGCGGAGGCCTACAATGAGCAGTTCTTC,CASAGAEAYNEQFF,TRBJ2-1,-,TRBV7-2,-
TGTGCCAGCAGTGAAAGGGACAGATCCACAGATACGCAGTATTTT,CASSERDRSTDTQYF,TRBJ2-3,TRBD1,TRBV25-1,-
TGTGCCAGCAGTAGCGGTGCGGGAGCGGATACGCAGTATTTT,CASSSGAGADTQYF,TRBJ2-3,TRBD2,TRBV5-4,few
TGCGCCAGCAGCAACGGAGACAGGGCACACGAGCAGTACTTC,CASSNGDRAHEQYF,TRBJ2-7,TRBD1,TRBV5-1,few